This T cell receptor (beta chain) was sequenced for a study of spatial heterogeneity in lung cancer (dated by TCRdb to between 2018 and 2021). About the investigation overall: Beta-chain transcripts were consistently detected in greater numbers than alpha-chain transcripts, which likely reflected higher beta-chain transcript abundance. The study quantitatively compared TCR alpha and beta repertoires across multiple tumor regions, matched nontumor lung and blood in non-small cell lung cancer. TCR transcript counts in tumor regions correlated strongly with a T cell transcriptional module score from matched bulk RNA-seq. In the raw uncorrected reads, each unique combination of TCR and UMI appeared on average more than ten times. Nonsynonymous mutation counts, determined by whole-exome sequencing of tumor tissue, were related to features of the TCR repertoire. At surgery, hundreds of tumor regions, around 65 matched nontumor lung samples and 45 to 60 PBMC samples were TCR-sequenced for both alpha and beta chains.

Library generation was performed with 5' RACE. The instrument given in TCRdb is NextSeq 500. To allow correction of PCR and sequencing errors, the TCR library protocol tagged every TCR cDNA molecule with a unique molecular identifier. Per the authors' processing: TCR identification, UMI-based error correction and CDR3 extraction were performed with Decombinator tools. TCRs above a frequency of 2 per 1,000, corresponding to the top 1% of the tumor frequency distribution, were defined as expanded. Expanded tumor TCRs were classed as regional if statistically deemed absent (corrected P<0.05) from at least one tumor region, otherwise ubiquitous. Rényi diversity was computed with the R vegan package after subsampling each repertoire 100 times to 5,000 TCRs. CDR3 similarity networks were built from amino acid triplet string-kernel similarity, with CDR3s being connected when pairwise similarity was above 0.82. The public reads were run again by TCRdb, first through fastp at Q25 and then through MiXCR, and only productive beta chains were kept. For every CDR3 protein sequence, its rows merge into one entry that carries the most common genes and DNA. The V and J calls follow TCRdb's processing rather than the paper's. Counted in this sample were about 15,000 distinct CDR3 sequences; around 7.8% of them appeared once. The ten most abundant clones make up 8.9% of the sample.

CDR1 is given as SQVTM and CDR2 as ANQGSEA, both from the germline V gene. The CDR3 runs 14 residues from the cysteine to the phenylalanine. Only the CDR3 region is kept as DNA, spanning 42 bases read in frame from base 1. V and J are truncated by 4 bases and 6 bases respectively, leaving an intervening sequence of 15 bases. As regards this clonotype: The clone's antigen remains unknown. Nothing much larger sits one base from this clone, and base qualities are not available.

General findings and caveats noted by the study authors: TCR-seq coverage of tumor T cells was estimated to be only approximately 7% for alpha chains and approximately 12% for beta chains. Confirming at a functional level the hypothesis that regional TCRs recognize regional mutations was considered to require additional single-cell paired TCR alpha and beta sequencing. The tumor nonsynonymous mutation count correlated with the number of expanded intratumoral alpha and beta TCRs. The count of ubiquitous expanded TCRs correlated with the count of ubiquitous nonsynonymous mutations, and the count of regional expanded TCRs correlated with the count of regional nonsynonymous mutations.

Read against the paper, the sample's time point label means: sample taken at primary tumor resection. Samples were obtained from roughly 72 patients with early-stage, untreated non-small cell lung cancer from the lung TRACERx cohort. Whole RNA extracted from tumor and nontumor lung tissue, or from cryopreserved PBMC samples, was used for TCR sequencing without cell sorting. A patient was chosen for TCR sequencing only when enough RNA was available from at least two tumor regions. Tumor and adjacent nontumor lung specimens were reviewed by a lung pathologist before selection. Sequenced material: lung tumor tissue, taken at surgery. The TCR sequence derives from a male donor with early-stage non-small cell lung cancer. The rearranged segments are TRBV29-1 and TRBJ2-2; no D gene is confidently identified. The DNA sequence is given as TGCAGCGTTGGGTCTAGATCCTGGCCCGGGGAGCTGTTTTTT. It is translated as CSVGSRSWPGELFF.